This paragraph covers one TCR beta chain sequence. Its antigen is still unknown. These data belong to a study of long-term antiretroviral therapy in people with HIV. Study-wide results and limits: Whichever time point was examined, clones expanded before ART dominated the repertoire. Gathering of blood took place between about 2003 and 2017, possibly under older ART regimens.

The authors ran the immunoSEQ assay, v3.0, at survey level. Sequenced by immunoSEQ multiplex PCR; TCRdb stores in-frame clones only, minus some. The table includes some 21,000 clones, less than 85% detected once. Germline CDR1 SGHAT, CDR2 FQNNGV. The CDR3 has 15 residues. V lost 3 bases and J 0 bases, leaving 8 bases between the germline ends. Here the sequenced sample was unsorted PBMCs, taken less than 1.8 years before starting antiretroviral therapy. This TCR was sampled from a woman between 40 and 55 years old with HIV. J is TRBJ2-2 and V is TRBV11-2; D remains ambiguous. CDR3 region: CASSLGTSNTGELFF. In nucleotides, the CDR3 is TGTGCCAGCAGCTTGGGAACGTCGAACACCGGGGAGCTGTTTTTT.